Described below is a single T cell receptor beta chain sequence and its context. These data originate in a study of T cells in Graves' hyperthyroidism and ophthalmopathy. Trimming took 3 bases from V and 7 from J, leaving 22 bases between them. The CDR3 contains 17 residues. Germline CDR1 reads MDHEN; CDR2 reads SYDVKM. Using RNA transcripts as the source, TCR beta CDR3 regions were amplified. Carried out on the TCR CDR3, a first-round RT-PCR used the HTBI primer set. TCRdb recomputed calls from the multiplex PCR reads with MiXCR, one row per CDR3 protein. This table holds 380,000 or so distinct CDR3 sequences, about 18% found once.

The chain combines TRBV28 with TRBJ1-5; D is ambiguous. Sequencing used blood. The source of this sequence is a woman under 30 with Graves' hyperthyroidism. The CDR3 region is CASSFRSWREVSQPQHF. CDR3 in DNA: TGTGCCAGCAGTTTCCGATCCTGGAGGGAAGTAAGCCAGCCCCAGCATTTT.